The 5 T cell receptor beta chains given below trace back to one sample, sequenced in a study of cytomegalovirus exposure and HLA in healthy donors. TCRdb keeps only in-frame clones here, not all; method: immunoSEQ multiplex PCR. The table records roughly 100,000 clones, around 86% of them present only once. The sequencing input was PBMCs. The receptor set was obtained from a woman younger than 30 in good health and CMV-seropositive.

This clone came up once. The rearrangement uses TRBV10-3 and TRBJ2-7; TRBD2 agrees at 8 bases. V trimming: 2 bases; J trimming: 1 base; junction bases outside the gene matches: 4. The CDR3 covers 15 residues. In germline, CDR1 is ENHRY, CDR2 SYGVKD. The CDR3 sequence is CAISEGIAGSYEQYF. CDR3 DNA: TGTGCCATCAGTGAGGGAATAGCGGGGTCCTACGAGCAGTACTTC.

The chain uses TRBV5-1 and TRBJ2-7; 8 bases are a match to TRBD1. Germline-derived CDR1 and CDR2 are SGHRS and YFSETQ. This CDR3 spans 14 amino acids. With V trimmed by 0 bases and J by 6 bases, 5 bases remained unmatched. CDR3 sequence reads: CASSLEGQGVEQYF. As DNA, the CDR3 is TGCGCCAGCAGCTTGGAAGGACAGGGAGTCGAGCAGTACTTC.

This clone was counted a single time. The gene calls are TRBV5-4 and TRBJ2-5; 7 positions agree with TRBD2. The CDR3 is 14 residues long. Germline V gene data show CDR1 as SGHNT and CDR2 as YYREEE (reference sequence). V shed 9 bases and J 5 bases; nucleotides not matched to a gene: 13. The CDR3 here is CATSLGLVAETQYF. CDR3 DNA sequence: TGTGCCACCTCGCTCGGACTAGTCGCTGAGACCCAGTACTTC.

CDR3 sequence: CASPPQVNTEAFF. In DNA, the CDR3 is TGTGCCAGCCCGCCGCAGGTGAACACTGAAGCTTTCTTT. The gene calls are TRBV6-8 and TRBJ1-1; no clear D gene. CDR3 size: 13 residues. V was cut by 8 bases and J by 0 bases, with 10 bases left in between. CDR1 is MNHGY and CDR2 is SAAAGT in the germline V gene.

The chain employs TRBV10-2 and TRBJ2-1; 11 nucleotides align to TRBD2. V was pared by 5 bases and J by 6 bases, with 6 bases of the junction left unmatched. This CDR3 is 15 amino acids long. Germline V CDR1 and CDR2: WSHSY, SAAADI. The CDR3 here is CASSLTSGIGNEQFF. CDR3 sequence (DNA): TGCGCCAGCAGTTTGACTAGCGGGATAGGCAATGAGCAGTTCTTC.